The 20 T cell receptor beta chains below were found in one sample sequenced in a study of monozygotic twins with inflammatory bowel disease. TCRdb processed the 5' RACE reads again and assigns one entry to each CDR3 protein, with no DNA. Recorded for this sample: 400,000 to 500,000 distinct CDR3 sequences. The sequenced material came from blood. Receptors were obtained from a human donor with ulcerative colitis or Crohn's disease, or a healthy co-twin of an affected twin (not recorded which).

V and J are TRBV27 and TRBJ2-7; TCRdb proposes TRBD1, but this gene call is untestable without DNA. CDR3 length: 15 residues. Germline V gives CDR1 MNHEY, CDR2 SMNVEV (reference sequence). The CDR3 reads CASSLMRGQGIEQYF.

The gene calls are TRBV6-5 and TRBJ1-4. CDR1 is MNHEY and CDR2 is SVGAGI in the germline V gene. The CDR3 consists of 15 residues. CDR3: CASSYIDGPNEKLFF.

The chain is built from TRBV30 and TRBJ2-5; without DNA, the TCRdb call of TRBD2 cannot be checked. The CDR3 sequence is 15 residues long. Germline CDR1 and CDR2: GTSNPN and SVGIG (reference sequence). This CDR3 is CAWSYGSSPVETQYF.

This chain connects TRBV12-3 or TRBV12-4 to TRBJ2-7; TCRdb returns TRBD2, unconfirmable since there is no DNA. CDR3 length: 16 amino acids. The CDR3 reads CASSSFGTSGAYEQYF.

This chain uses TRBV20-1 with TRBJ2-7. The CDR3 consists of 15 residues. Germline-derived CDR1 and CDR2 are DFQATT and SNEGSKA (reference sequence). The CDR3 sequence: CSARDLSLTIYEQYF.

CDR3 residues: CASSPRSSQETQYF. This sequence joins TRBV5-1 and TRBJ2-5; the D call of TRBD1 rests on TCRdb alone, since no DNA is present to check it. The CDR3 has 14 residues. In germline, CDR1 is SGHRS, CDR2 YFSETQ.

This chain joins TRBV11-2 and TRBJ2-5; TCRdb's assignment of TRBD1 cannot be checked, as there is no DNA. The CDR3 loop spans 13 amino acids. Per germline, CDR1 SGHAT and CDR2 FQNNGV. This CDR3 is CASSPPQRETQYF.

The V call is TRBV6-1, the J call TRBJ2-1; TCRdb picks TRBD1, but there is no DNA to check that call. This CDR3 has 14 residues. Germline CDR1 and CDR2: MNHNS and SASEGT. CDR3 loop: CASSPDRVMYEQFF.

The chain couples TRBV5-1 to TRBJ2-1; TCRdb reports TRBD2, a call that lacks DNA to check it against. CDR1 and CDR2 (germline): SGHRS, YFSETQ. This CDR3 is built from 16 residues. The CDR3 here is CASSLPLAGEYNEQFF.

V is TRBV7-2 and J is TRBJ1-6; as DNA is missing, the TRBD1 call by TCRdb cannot be tested. Germline-derived CDR1 and CDR2 are SGHTA and FQGNSA. CDR3 size: 15 residues. CDR3 sequence reads: CASSLGHTGNSPLHF.

The CDR3 sequence: CATSLGGEGYTEAFF. The gene calls are TRBV15 and TRBJ1-1; TCRdb picks TRBD1, but there is no DNA to check that call. Germline CDR1 LNHNV, CDR2 YYDKDF (reference sequence). The CDR3 has 15 residues.

The chain has TRBV7-9 and TRBJ2-7; the D call of TRBD2 rests on TCRdb alone, since no DNA is present to check it. The CDR3 extends over 15 amino acids. From germline, CDR1 is SEHNR and CDR2 FQNEAQ (reference sequence). The CDR3 protein is CASSSRLAEPYEQYF.

The chain carries TRBV12-3 or TRBV12-4 and TRBJ2-2; the TRBD1 assignment by TCRdb is unverifiable without DNA. CDR3 length: 15 residues. CDR3 protein: CASSFMQGETGELFF.

V is TRBV5-6 and J is TRBJ1-1. This CDR3 has 14 amino acids. Germline V CDR1 and CDR2: SGHDT, YYEEEE. The CDR3 protein is CASSLPGRRTEAFF.

The chain carries TRBV7-2 and TRBJ2-5; TCRdb designates TRBD2, a call that cannot be tested without DNA. The V gene's germline CDR1 is SGHTA and CDR2 FQGNSA. The length of the CDR3 is 19 residues. The CDR3 loop is CASSLAWASGRGPEETQYF.

The chain links TRBV5-1 to TRBJ1-5. The CDR3 consists of 15 residues. CDR1 is SGHRS, CDR2 YFSETQ, per germline. The CDR3 sequence: CASSLIGDGNQPQHF. The whole variable domain, filled in from reference TRBV5-1 and TRBJ1-5, reads KAGVTQTPRYLIKTRGQQVTLSCSPISGHRSVSWYQQTPGQGLQFLFEYFSETQRNKGNFPGRFSGRQFSNSRSEMNVSTLELGDSALYLCASSLIGDGNQPQHFGDGTRLSIL.

The chain has TRBV28 and TRBJ2-2; the D call from TCRdb, TRBD2, cannot be confirmed without DNA. Germline V CDR1 and CDR2: MDHEN, SYDVKM. This CDR3 contains 13 residues. This CDR3 is CASRILAGGELFF.

This chain links TRBV12-3 or TRBV12-4 with TRBJ2-7. This CDR3 is 14 amino acids long. CDR3 in amino acids: CASSFEEGPYEQYF.

This chain links TRBV18 with TRBJ1-1; absent DNA, TCRdb's TRBD1 call cannot be checked. The CDR3 totals 17 residues. Looked up from germline, CDR1 is KGHSH and CDR2 is LQKENI. This CDR3 reads CASSPRAVGARNTEAFF.

The genes are TRBV7-9 and TRBJ2-3; TCRdb returns TRBD2, unconfirmable since there is no DNA. Germline values: CDR1 SEHNR, CDR2 FQNEAQ (reference sequence). This CDR3 contains 16 residues. The chain's CDR3 is CASSLGSGSITDTQYF.